One sample yielded the 11 T cell receptor beta chains listed below, sequenced in a study of shared clonotypes between healthy human individuals. Using immunoSEQ multiplex PCR, the repertoire was profiled, and TCRdb retains in-frame clones only, with some absent. Here the sample spans about 700,000 clones, 90% to 95% being singletons. Naive CD8 populations comprised CD45RO-negative cells positively selected for CCR7, excluding terminally differentiated effector memory CD45RA+ cells. Sample: naive CD8+ T cells sorted from blood. All receptors come from a man aged 25-40 years in good health.

This sequence joins TRBV6-1 and TRBJ1-2, with 8 bases lining up with TRBD1. Germline V CDR1 and CDR2: MNHNS, SASEGT. The V gene end was trimmed by 2 bases and the J gene end by 4 bases; junction bases not matched to a gene: 9. The CDR3 has 16 amino acids. CDR3: CASSEISRDRRYGYTF. In DNA form, the CDR3 reads TGTGCCAGCAGTGAAATATCTCGGGACAGGCGCTATGGCTACACCTTC.

This chain uses TRBV28 with TRBJ2-7; 10 bases align to TRBD1. The germline V gene encodes CDR1 MDHEN and CDR2 SYDVKM. The length of the CDR3 is 15 residues. V shed 6 bases, J shed 4 bases, and the junction held 9 bases outside the gene matches. The CDR3 bases are TGTGCCAGCAGAAAACCGGGACAGGGGCAGTACGAGCAGTACTTC. This codes for CASRKPGQGQYEQYF. The whole variable domain, remainder taken from reference TRBV28 and TRBJ2-7, is DVKVTQSSRYLVKRTGEKVFLECVQDMDHENMFWYRQDPGLGLRLIYFSYDVKMKEKGDIPEGYSVSREKKERFSLILESASTNQTSMYLCASRKPGQGQYEQYFGPGTRLTVT.

This clone was observed once. CDR3 sequence reads: CASRWTSGNTGELFF. CDR3 sequence (DNA): TGTGCCAGCAGATGGACTAGCGGGAACACCGGGGAGCTGTTTTTT. V gene TRBV27 combines with J gene TRBJ2-2; 10 bases fit TRBD2. The CDR3 sequence is 15 residues long. Germline CDR1 MNHEY, CDR2 SMNVEV (reference sequence). Trimming at V came to 6 bases and at J to 1 base, leaving 2 bases not matched to a gene.

Of note for this clone: The sample has other DNA sequences that encode this CDR3 too. The chain uses TRBV5-6 and TRBJ1-5, with 8 nucleotides matching TRBD1. Per the germline V gene, CDR1 is SGHDT and CDR2 is YYEEEE. This CDR3 spans 15 amino acids. The junction had 1 base not matched to a gene; V was cut back by 0 bases and J by 2 bases. The CDR3 loop reads CASSLGGQGNQPQHF. The CDR3 bases are TGTGCCAGCAGCTTGGGGGGACAGGGCAATCAGCCCCAGCATTTT.

Of note for this clone: This same CDR3 is encoded by further DNA sequences in the sample. The gene calls are TRBV11-2 and TRBJ2-7, with D uncertain. Germline V CDR1 and CDR2: SGHAT, FQNNGV. V lost 3 bases, J lost 4 bases, and 7 bases lay in between. The CDR3 runs 12 residues. The CDR3 DNA is TGTGCCAGCAGCTTTGTCAGTTACGAGCAGTACTTC. This gives the protein CASSFVSYEQYF.

The chain links TRBV4-1 to TRBJ2-3; 7 bases agree with TRBD2. From germline, CDR1 is MGHRA and CDR2 YSYEKL. The CDR3 covers 16 residues. V trimming: 6 bases; J trimming: 4 bases; junction bases outside the gene matches: 13. CDR3 sequence reads: CASRKPGRELADTQYF. For the CDR3, the DNA is TGCGCCAGCAGGAAACCGGGGCGGGAGCTCGCAGATACGCAGTATTTT.

This clone was counted once. The gene calls are TRBV12-5 and TRBJ1-1; 9 nucleotides line up with TRBD1. Germline V lookup: CDR1 LGHNT, CDR2 FRNRAP. There are 15 residues in the CDR3. Trimming took 1 base from V and 2 from J; bases not matched to a gene: 2. The DNA for the CDR3 is TGTGCTAGTGGTTTGGACAGGGGGCTAAACACTGAAGCTTTCTTT. It codes for CASGLDRGLNTEAFF.

The chain couples TRBV6-5 to TRBJ1-4; 9 positions agree with TRBD1. Trimming took 5 bases from V and 6 from J; bases not matched to a gene: 4. Germline values: CDR1 MNHEY, CDR2 SVGAGI. The CDR3 is 14 residues long. The CDR3 region is CASSVRDRDEKLFF. The CDR3 nucleotides read TGTGCCAGCAGTGTTCGGGACAGGGATGAAAAACTGTTTTTT.

This clone has more than one count but fewer than ten. Other DNA sequences in the same sample also yield this CDR3. V usage is TRBV19 and J usage is TRBJ1-5; D ambiguous. V gave up 3 bases and J gave up 0 bases, with 6 bases separating them. Looked up from germline, CDR1 is LNHDA and CDR2 is SQIVND (reference sequence). This CDR3 has 14 residues. The CDR3 DNA follows: TGTGCCAGTAGTATTGGCCATAGCAATCAGCCCCAGCATTTT. This translates into CASSIGHSNQPQHF.

This sequence joins TRBV10-3 and TRBJ2-2; 8 bases map to TRBD1. Germline V gives CDR1 ENHRY, CDR2 SYGVKD. V gave up 0 bases and J gave up 0 bases; unmatched junction bases: 3. This CDR3 has 17 amino acids. This chain's CDR3 is CAISESGTGTNTGELFF. CDR3 bases: TGTGCCATCAGTGAGTCTGGGACAGGAACGAACACCGGGGAGCTGTTTTTT.

This sequence joins TRBV9 and TRBJ2-3; 10 nucleotides agree with TRBD2. The CDR3 has 15 amino acids. J lost 6 bases, V lost 5 bases, and 9 bases had no gene match. Germline CDR1 and CDR2: SGDLS and YYNGEE. The CDR3, as DNA: TGTGCCAGCAGTGAGAGCGGGAGGGCCGGTGATACGCAGTATTTT. Encoded protein: CASSESGRAGDTQYF.